The present T cell receptor (beta chain) was sequenced within a study of CD8 T cells in Susac syndrome (dated by TCRdb to about 2019). Study-wide context: The study used repertoire sequencing to test whether antigen drove CD8+ T cell activation and differentiation in Susac syndrome.

In the germline V gene (reference sequence), CDR1 corresponds to LGHDT and CDR2 to YNNKEL. Trimming takes 4 bases off V and 10 bases off J; junction bases not matched to a gene: 9. The cysteine opens and the phenylalanine closes a CDR3 of 13 amino acids. The CDR3 DNA has 39 bases and is translated from base 1. RNA was extracted using the RNeasy kit, and about 0.5 to 1 microgram was reverse transcribed with random hexamers. The immunoSEQ multiplex PCR assay, which covers 54 Vbeta and 13 Jbeta segments, was used to amplify TCR beta CDR3 regions. Bias from PCR amplification was corrected by using a synthetic template baseline for primer optimization and for computational correction. As for how the authors treated the data: Reads were assigned to V, D and J genes according to IMGT and analyzed in immunoSEQ Analyzer, with only productive sequences retained. Clonality was calculated as one minus the Shannon entropy normalized by log2 of the number of productive unique sequences. For each patient and control, public and private clones were evaluated among the 100 most prevalent clones. Clones were defined as Susac-specific when absent from the healthy and MS cohorts, from over 950 published viral clones and from other ImmuneACCESS disease sequences. TCRdb passed the public sequencing reads through fastp at Q25 and MiXCR, retaining productive beta sequences. Entries are consolidated by CDR3 protein sequence, retaining the most common genes and DNA. These V and J calls originate from TCRdb's pipeline instead of the authors' own analysis. Across this sample there are some 120,000 distinct CDR3 sequences, with less than 95% seen only once. The ten largest account for around 0.13% of the sample.

Broad study findings and their caveats: The TCR sequencing and HLA analysis was acknowledged to have included a relatively small number of individuals.

Peripheral blood CD8+ and CD4+ T cells from healthy donors, Susac syndrome patients and multiple sclerosis patients were profiled by high-throughput TCR beta sequencing. Treatment-naive patients with stable or active relapsing-remitting disease fulfilling revised McDonald criteria were used as multiple sclerosis controls. CD8+ TEMRA cells were enriched by FACS, while bulk CD8+ and CD4+ T cells were purified by magnetic negative isolation. Blood was drawn into EDTA tubes, processed within 24 hours, and PBMCs were isolated by density gradient centrifugation. PBMCs destined for TCR sequencing were cryopreserved in liquid nitrogen and later thawed in a 37 °C water bath. A purity of at least 90% was achieved for sorted or isolated CD4+, CD8+ and CD8+ TEMRA cells. About this clonotype: Its antigen remains undetermined. No base-level quality is on record; no much larger clone is a single base apart.

This clonotype originated in a human donor with multiple sclerosis. Material for sequencing was CD4+ T cells from PBMCs. Recombination linked TRBV3-1 to TRBJ2-5, with 7 bases in between that match TRBD1. The CDR3: CASSPDRELFQYF. The sequenced DNA is TGTGCCAGCAGCCCAGACAGGGAGCTGTTCCAGTACTTC.